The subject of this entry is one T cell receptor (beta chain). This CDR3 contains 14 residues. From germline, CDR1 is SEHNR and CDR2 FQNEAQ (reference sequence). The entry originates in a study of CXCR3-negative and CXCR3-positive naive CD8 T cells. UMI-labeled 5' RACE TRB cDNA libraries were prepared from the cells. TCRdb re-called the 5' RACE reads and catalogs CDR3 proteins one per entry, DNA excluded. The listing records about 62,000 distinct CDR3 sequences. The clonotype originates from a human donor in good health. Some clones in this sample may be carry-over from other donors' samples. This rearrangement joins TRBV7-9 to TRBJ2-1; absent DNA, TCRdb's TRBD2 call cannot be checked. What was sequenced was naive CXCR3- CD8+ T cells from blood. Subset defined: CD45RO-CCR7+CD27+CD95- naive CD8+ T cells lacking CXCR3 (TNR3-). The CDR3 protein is CASSSPTKSNEQFF.